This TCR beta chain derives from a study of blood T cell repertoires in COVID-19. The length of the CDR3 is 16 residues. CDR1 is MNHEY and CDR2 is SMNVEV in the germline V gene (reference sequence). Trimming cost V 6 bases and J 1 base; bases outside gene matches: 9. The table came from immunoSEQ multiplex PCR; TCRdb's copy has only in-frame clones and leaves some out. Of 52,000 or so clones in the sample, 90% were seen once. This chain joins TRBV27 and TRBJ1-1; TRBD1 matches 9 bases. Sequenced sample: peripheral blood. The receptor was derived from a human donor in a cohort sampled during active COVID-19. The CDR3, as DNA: TGTGCCAGCAGCATACAGGGGGCGCTCCGGAACACTGAAGCTTTCTTT. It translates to CASSIQGALRNTEAFF.